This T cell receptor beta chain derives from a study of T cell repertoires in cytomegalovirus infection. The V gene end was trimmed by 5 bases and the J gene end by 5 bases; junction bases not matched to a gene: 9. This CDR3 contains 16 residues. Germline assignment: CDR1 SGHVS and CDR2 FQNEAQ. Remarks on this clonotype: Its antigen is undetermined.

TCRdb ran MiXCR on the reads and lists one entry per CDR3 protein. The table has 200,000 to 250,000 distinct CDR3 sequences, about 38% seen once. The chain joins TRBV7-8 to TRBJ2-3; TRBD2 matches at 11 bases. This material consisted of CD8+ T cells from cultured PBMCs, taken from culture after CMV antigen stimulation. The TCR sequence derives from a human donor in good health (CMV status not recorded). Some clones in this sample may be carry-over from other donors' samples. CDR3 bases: TGTGCCAGCAGCCCCAGGGGACTAGCGGCTCGAGATACGCAGTATTTT. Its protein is CASSPRGLAARDTQYF.